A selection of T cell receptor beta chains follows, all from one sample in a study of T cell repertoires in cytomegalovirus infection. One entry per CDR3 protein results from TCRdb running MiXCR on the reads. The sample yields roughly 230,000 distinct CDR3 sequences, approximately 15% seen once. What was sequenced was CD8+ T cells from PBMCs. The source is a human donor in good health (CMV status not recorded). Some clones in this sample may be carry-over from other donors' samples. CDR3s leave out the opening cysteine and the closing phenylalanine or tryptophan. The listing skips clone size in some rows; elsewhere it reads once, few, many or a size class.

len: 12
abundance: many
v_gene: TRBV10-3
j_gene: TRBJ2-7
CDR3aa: AISESTAPYEQY

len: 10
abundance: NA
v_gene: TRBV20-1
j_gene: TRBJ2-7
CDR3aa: SARAGSYEQY

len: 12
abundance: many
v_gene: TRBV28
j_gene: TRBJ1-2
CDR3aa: ASSLGGKDYGYT

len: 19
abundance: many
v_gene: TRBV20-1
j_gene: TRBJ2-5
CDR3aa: SARGSLWDGGIRVIQETQY

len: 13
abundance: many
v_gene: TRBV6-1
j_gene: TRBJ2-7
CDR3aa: ASSEDMGGYYEQY

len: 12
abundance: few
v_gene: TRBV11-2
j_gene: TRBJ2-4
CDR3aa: ASSWGGAENIQY

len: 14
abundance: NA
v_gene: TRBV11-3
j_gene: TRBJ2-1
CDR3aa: ASSLEGGLSSPEQF

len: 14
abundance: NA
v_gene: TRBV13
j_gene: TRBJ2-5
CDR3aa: ASRTTGTHAGETQY

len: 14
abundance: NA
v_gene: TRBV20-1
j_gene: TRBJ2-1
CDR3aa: SARGPDRGWHNEQF

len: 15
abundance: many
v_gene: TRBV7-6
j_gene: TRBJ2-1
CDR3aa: ASSPLTSGGRYNEQF

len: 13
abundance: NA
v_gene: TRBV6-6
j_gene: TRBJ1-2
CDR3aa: ASSYQRGGKEGYT

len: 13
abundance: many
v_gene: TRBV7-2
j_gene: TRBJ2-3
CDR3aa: ASSSDRARTDTQY

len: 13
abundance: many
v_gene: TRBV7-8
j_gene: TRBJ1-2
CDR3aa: ASSPETGFHYGYT

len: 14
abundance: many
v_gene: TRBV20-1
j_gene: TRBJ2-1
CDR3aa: SARDFRGQLYNEQF

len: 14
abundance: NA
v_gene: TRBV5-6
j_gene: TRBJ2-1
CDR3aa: ASRRLTSGDSDEQF

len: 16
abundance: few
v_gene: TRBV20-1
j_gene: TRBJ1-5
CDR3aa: SARDRLMGQHSNQPQH

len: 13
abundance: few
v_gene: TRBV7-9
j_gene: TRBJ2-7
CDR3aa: ASSLYRDGDYEQY

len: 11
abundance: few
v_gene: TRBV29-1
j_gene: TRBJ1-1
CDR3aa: SVAGGKGTEAF

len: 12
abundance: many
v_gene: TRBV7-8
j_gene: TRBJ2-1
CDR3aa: ASSLMGLYNEQF

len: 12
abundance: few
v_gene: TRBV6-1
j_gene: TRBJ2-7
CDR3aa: ASSGGDNPYEQY

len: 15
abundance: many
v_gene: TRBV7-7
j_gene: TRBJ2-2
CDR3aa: ASSLDGTETNTGELF

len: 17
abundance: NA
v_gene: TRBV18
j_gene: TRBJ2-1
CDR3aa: ASSPGISLFRRVYNEQF

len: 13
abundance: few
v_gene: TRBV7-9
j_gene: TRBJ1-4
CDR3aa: ASSPRSKDLEKLF

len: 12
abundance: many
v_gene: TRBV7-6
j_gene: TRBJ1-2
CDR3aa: ASSPGQGRDGYT

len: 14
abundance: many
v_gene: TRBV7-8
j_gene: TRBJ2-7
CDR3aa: ASSPTGRGAIYEQY

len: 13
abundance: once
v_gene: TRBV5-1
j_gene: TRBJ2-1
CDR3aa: ASSFTSSSYNEQF

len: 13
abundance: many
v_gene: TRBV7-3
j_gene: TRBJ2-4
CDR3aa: ASSLSGSGKNIQY

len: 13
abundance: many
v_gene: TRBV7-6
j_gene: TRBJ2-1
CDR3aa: ASSLAGETYNEQF

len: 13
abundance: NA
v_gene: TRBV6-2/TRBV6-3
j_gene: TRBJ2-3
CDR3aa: ASSYPGTGPDTQY

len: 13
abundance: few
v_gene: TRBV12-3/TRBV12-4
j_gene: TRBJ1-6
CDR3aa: ASSPGQGANSPLH

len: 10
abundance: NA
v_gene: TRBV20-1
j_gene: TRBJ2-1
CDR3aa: SARDGELVQF

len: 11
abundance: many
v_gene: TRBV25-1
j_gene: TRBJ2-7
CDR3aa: ATTGTAYYEQY

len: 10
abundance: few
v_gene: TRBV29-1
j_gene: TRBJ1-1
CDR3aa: SVGRINTEAF

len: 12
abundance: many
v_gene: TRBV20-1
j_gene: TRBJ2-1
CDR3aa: SAPDRDSYNEQF

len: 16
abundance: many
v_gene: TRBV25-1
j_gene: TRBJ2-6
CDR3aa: ASSAPYPDSSGANVLT

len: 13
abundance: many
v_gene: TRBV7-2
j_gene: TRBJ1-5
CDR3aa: ASSLAGASNQPQH